The 26 T cell receptor beta chains below come from one sample, sequenced in a study of cytomegalovirus exposure and HLA in healthy donors (dated by TCRdb to about 2017). Receptor amplification or capture employed the immunoSEQ multiplex PCR assay. For the multiplex PCR, a mixture combining 60 forward primers for TCR Vbeta segments and 13 reverse primers for TCR Jbeta segments was used. TCRdb carries this immuneACCESS record with in-frame sequences only. Its versions omit some clonotypes, under half of them owing to an unresolved V gene in the studies checked, with the rest unexplained. Present in this sample are some 180,000 clones, 77% of which were seen just once. The ten largest clones take up roughly 1.4% of the sample. The sample comprised PBMCs. The receptors stem from a man aged 18 to 29 in good health and CMV-seronegative.

This clone appeared a few times. V gene TRBV30 combines with J gene TRBJ2-7; 12 nucleotides match TRBD1. The V and J ends lost 5 bases and 5 bases, in that order; junction bases with no gene match: 7. CDR3 length: 14 amino acids. The germline CDR1 and CDR2 sequences are GTSNPN and SVGIG (reference sequence). CDR3 residues: CAWQTGTGGDEQYF. DNA of the CDR3: TGTGCCTGGCAAACCGGGACAGGGGGCGACGAGCAGTACTTC.

This chain connects TRBV25-1 to TRBJ2-3; 7 nucleotides agree with TRBD2. V lost 10 bases to trimming and J lost 0 bases; unmatched junction nucleotides: 7. Germline loops: CDR1 MGHDK, CDR2 SYGVNS. This CDR3 is 14 amino acids long. The CDR3 DNA reads as TGTGCCACCCTTTGGACTAGGAGCACAGATACGCAGTATTTT. Its protein is CATLWTRSTDTQYF.

This clone has a single count. This chain uses TRBV19 with TRBJ2-7; possible D gene TRBD1, 6 bases. V lost 5 bases, J lost 0 bases, and 17 bases lay in between. CDR3 length: 16 residues. Germline assignment: CDR1 LNHDA and CDR2 SQIVND (reference sequence). CDR3 amino acids: CASSVSDRPSSYEQYF. The CDR3, as DNA: TGTGCCAGTAGTGTCTCCGACAGGCCGAGCTCCTACGAGCAGTACTTC.

The gene calls are TRBV7-2 and TRBJ1-1, with 7 bases fitting TRBD1. CDR3 length equals 14 residues. The germline CDR1 and CDR2 sequences are SGHTA and FQGNSA. J gave up 0 bases and V 5 bases, and 3 bases lay outside the gene matches. The CDR3 nucleotides read TGTGCCAGCAGCCCCCAGGGGGTGAACACTGAAGCTTTCTTT. Translated, it gives CASSPQGVNTEAFF. The variable domain in full, completed from reference TRBV7-2 and TRBJ1-1, reads GAGVSQSPSNKVTEKGKDVELRCDPISGHTALYWYRQSLGQGLEFLIYFQGNSAPDKSGLPSDRFSAERTGGSVSTLTIQRTQQEDSAVYLCASSPQGVNTEAFFGQGTRLTVV.

This clone was seen a few times. Germline is not matched at one junction end, which may reflect a read error. The chain has TRBV7-9 and TRBJ1-1; D ambiguous. This CDR3 is built from 12 residues. Per the germline V gene, CDR1 is SEHNR and CDR2 is FQNEAQ (reference sequence). This CDR3 is CSSSDGGTEAFF. The CDR3 DNA follows: TGTTCCAGCAGCGACGGCGGGACTGAAGCTTTCTTT.

The chain carries TRBV6-4 and TRBJ2-3, with 7 bases lining up with TRBD1. Germline V lookup: CDR1 MRHNA, CDR2 SNTAGT. The CDR3 runs to 14 residues. V shed 6 bases, J shed 0 bases, and the junction held 3 bases outside the gene matches. CDR3 loop: CASSRDSSTDTQYF. CDR3 coding DNA: TGTGCCAGCAGCCGGGACAGCAGCACAGATACGCAGTATTTT.

This clone was picked up a small number of times. The chain is built from TRBV15 and TRBJ1-1, with D unclear. V lost 0 bases and J lost 1, with 12 bases in between. The CDR3 has 16 residues. The germline V gene has CDR1 LNHNV and CDR2 YYDKDF (reference sequence). CDR3 nucleotide sequence: TGTGCCACCAGCAGAGAGTGGGTATCAGGGAACACTGAAGCTTTCTTT. Residues: CATSREWVSGNTEAFF.

V usage is TRBV7-9 and J usage is TRBJ1-1, with 9 bases fitting TRBD1. With V trimmed by 5 bases and J by 1 base, 5 bases remained unmatched. The V gene's germline CDR1 is SEHNR and CDR2 FQNEAQ (reference sequence). This CDR3 comprises 15 residues. CDR3 in amino acids: CASSPTDRGNTEAFF. The CDR3, as DNA: TGTGCCAGCAGCCCGACGGACAGGGGGAACACTGAAGCTTTCTTT.

This clone was recorded a few times. The V and J genes are TRBV7-8 and TRBJ1-1; D may be TRBD1 (6 bases). Trimming cost V 1 base and J 5 bases, with 17 bases left between them. CDR1 and CDR2 (germline): SGHVS, FQNEAQ. This CDR3 has 16 residues. CDR3 residues: CASSLVGGRVGTEAFF. For the CDR3, the DNA is TGTGCCAGCAGCTTAGTCGGGGGGCGCGTGGGGACTGAAGCTTTCTTT.

The chain uses TRBV7-3 and TRBJ1-1; a weak D match, TRBD1 (5 bases). The CDR3 spans 14 residues. CDR1 is SGHTA, CDR2 FQGTGA, per germline. The V gene lost 6 bases and the J gene lost 1 base, with 12 bases spanning the gap. The CDR3 DNA is TGTGCCAGCAGTCTCAGAGGACAGAACACTGAAGCTTTCTTT. Residues: CASSLRGQNTEAFF.

The rearrangement joins TRBV15 to TRBJ2-7; D might be TRBD1 (6 bases). The V end was cut by 3 bases, the J end by 2 bases, with 17 bases between. Germline V gene lookup returns CDR1 LNHNV and CDR2 YYDKDF (reference sequence). The CDR3 contains 16 residues. CDR3 nucleotide sequence: TGTGCCACCAGCAGCCCCAGGCAGGGGTATCCCTACGAGCAGTACTTC. Translation: CATSSPRQGYPYEQYF.

This chain links TRBV5-1 with TRBJ2-3; D not certain. The germline V and J ends were trimmed by 4 bases and 2 bases, with 14 bases remaining between them. The CDR3 has 15 residues. Germline lookup yields CDR1 SGHRS and CDR2 YFSETQ. The CDR3 coding sequence is TGCGCCAGCAGCCGAGCTCCTGTCGCCACAGATACGCAGTATTTT. Its protein product is CASSRAPVATDTQYF.

This chain joins TRBV7-6 and TRBJ2-3; 7 bases fit TRBD2. The J segment lost 2 bases and the V segment lost 3 bases, leaving 8 bases of the junction unmatched. CDR3 length equals 16 residues. CDR1 and CDR2 (germline): SGHVS, FNYEAQ. Here the CDR3 DNA reads TGTGCCAGCAGCTTGAGGGGAGGGACCCTCACAGATACGCAGTATTTT. It specifies CASSLRGGTLTDTQYF.

The chain recombines TRBV7-9 with TRBJ1-4; tentatively, D is TRBD1 (5 bases). This CDR3 is 14 amino acids long. The germline V and J ends were trimmed by 1 base and 5 bases, with 8 bases remaining between them. Germline V CDR1 and CDR2: SEHNR, FQNEAQ (reference sequence). The CDR3 loop is CASSLVDSNEKLFF. The CDR3 DNA is TGTGCCAGCAGCTTAGTAGACAGCAATGAAAAACTGTTTTTT.

The chain couples TRBV2 to TRBJ1-4; D is uncertain. V lost 4 bases, J lost 5 bases, and 8 bases lay in between. The CDR3 extends over 13 amino acids. Germline values: CDR1 SNHLY, CDR2 FYNNEI. CDR3 sequence reads: CASSASRNEKLFF. CDR3 in DNA: TGTGCCAGCAGTGCATCCAGAAATGAAAAACTGTTTTTT.

This clone was observed a single time. The V and J genes are TRBV9 and TRBJ2-6; D perhaps matches TRBD1 (6 bases). CDR3 length: 15 residues. The V and J ends lost 3 bases and 1 base respectively, with 8 bases between them. Germline V gene lookup returns CDR1 SGDLS and CDR2 YYNGEE. The CDR3 sequence is CASSETGSGANVLTF. For the CDR3, the DNA is TGTGCCAGCAGCGAAACAGGGTCTGGGGCCAACGTCCTGACTTTC.

This clone has just one count. The chain joins TRBV18 to TRBJ2-3; D possibly corresponds to TRBD2 (5 bases). Germline values: CDR1 KGHSH, CDR2 LQKENI. The CDR3 sequence is 15 residues long. Deletions cut 6 bases from V and 2 bases from J, with 15 bases between. Here the CDR3 reads CASSPGVRSTDTQYF. The DNA for the CDR3 is TGTGCCAGCTCCCCCGGGGTGCGGTCCACAGATACGCAGTATTTT.

This clone was found a few times. The V call is TRBV5-6, the J call TRBJ1-1; 7 nucleotides align to TRBD1. The CDR3 contains 14 residues. Trimming removed 4 bases from V and 4 bases from J; junction bases left unmatched: 7. CDR1 and CDR2 from the germline V gene are SGHDT and YYEEEE. The CDR3 reads CASSRTGAPTEAFF. In DNA, the CDR3 is TGTGCCAGCAGCAGAACAGGGGCCCCCACTGAAGCTTTCTTT.

The chain combines TRBV7-3 with TRBJ2-7, with TRBD2 matching 9 bases. V lost 3 bases and J lost 3; bases outside the gene matches: 9. Germline assignment: CDR1 SGHTA and CDR2 FQGTGA. This CDR3 is built from 16 residues. The CDR3, as DNA: TGTGCCAGCAGCTTCTACAGCCTAGCGGGGCTCTACGAGCAGTACTTC. Translated: CASSFYSLAGLYEQYF.

J is TRBJ2-7 and V is TRBV10-3; TRBD1 is a possible D gene (6 bases). The ends were cut back, 1 base at V and 5 bases at J, with 15 bases in the middle. This CDR3 spans 15 amino acids. Per the germline V gene, CDR1 is ENHRY and CDR2 is SYGVKD. The CDR3 nucleotides are TGTGCCATCAGTGAGTTCGGACAGAGCCGGGACGAGCAGTACTTC. It is translated as CAISEFGQSRDEQYF.

This clone was detected only once. The junction differs from germline at one of its ends, possibly a read error. The gene calls are TRBV5-1 and TRBJ1-2, with D tentatively TRBD1 (6 bases). The CDR3 contains 15 residues. Germline CDR1 and CDR2: SGHRS and YFSETQ. CDR3 nucleotide sequence: TGCGCCAGCAGCTTGGTGGCAGGGGAGTTGAGGGGCTACCCCTTC. As protein: CASSLVAGELRGYPF.

The V gene is TRBV4-3, the J gene TRBJ1-2; 9 bases are a match to TRBD1. The germline CDR1 and CDR2 sequences are LGHNA and YSLEER. CDR3 length: 14 amino acids. V dropped 4 bases and J dropped 4; count of bases not matched to a gene: 4. CDR3 nucleotides: TGCGCCAGCAGCCCAGAGACAGGGGGCTATGGCTACACCTTC. Translating gives CASSPETGGYGYTF.

The rearrangement joins TRBV7-9 to TRBJ1-6; 9 bases match TRBD1. Germline CDR1 and CDR2: SEHNR and FQNEAQ (reference sequence). The CDR3 is made up of 14 amino acids. The ends lost 6 bases at V and 9 bases at J; junction bases unmatched: 6. Here the CDR3 DNA reads TGTGCCAGCAGAGCTGGACAGGGGCGTTCACCCCTCCACTTT. As protein: CASRAGQGRSPLHF.

V and J are TRBV2 and TRBJ2-5; the match to TRBD1 covers 8 bases. The CDR3 length is 15 residues. J was trimmed by 5 bases and V by 5 bases; bases with no gene match: 10. Germline-derived CDR1 and CDR2 are SNHLY and FYNNEI. CDR3 DNA sequence: TGTGCCAGCAGTCGTGGCAGGGGGCGATCGGAGACCCAGTACTTC. It is translated as CASSRGRGRSETQYF.

This chain connects TRBV7-3 to TRBJ2-1; a possible D gene is TRBD1 (7 bases). From germline, CDR1 is SGHTA and CDR2 FQGTGA. CDR3 size: 16 residues. Trimming stripped 5 bases from V and 1 base from J, with 15 bases between. This CDR3 is CASSPGGQLSYNEQFF. CDR3 nucleotide sequence: TGTGCCAGCAGCCCCGGGGGACAGCTTTCCTACAATGAGCAGTTCTTC.

The chain carries TRBV9 and TRBJ2-7; 9 positions agree with TRBD1. J gave up 4 bases and V 4 bases, and 9 bases lay outside the gene matches. CDR1 and CDR2 (germline): SGDLS, YYNGEE. The CDR3 runs 15 residues. The CDR3 reads CASSLGQGIGYEQYF. The DNA for the CDR3 is TGTGCCAGCAGCCTCGGACAGGGGATAGGGTACGAGCAGTACTTC.